A selection of T cell receptor beta chains follows, all from one sample in a study of blood T cell repertoires in COVID-19. Some clones are missing from TCRdb's copy, which holds only in-frame ones; the method was immunoSEQ multiplex PCR. The sample yields around 57,000 clones, around nine tenths seen once. Sample: peripheral blood. The receptors here all came from a man between 50 and 59 years old with active COVID-19. CDR3s include the opening cysteine and the closing phenylalanine or tryptophan. D genes are given only for firm matches. Size tells how often a clone was seen (once, few, many) or the class of an expanded clone, and some rows leave it out.

V: TRBV18; J: TRBJ2-2; D: .; size: once; DNA: TGTGCCAGCTCACCACTGGCTAACACCGGGGAGCTGTTTTTT; CDR3: CASSPLANTGELFF
V: TRBV30; J: TRBJ1-2; D: .; size: .; DNA: TGTGCCTGGAGTGGGATGGACACTAACTATGGCTACACCTTC; CDR3: CAWSGMDTNYGYTF
V: TRBV30; J: TRBJ2-2; D: .; size: .; DNA: TGTGCCTGGAACCGAGGGGGACCTAACACCGGGGAGCTGTTTTTT; CDR3: CAWNRGGPNTGELFF
V: TRBV6-5; J: TRBJ2-2; D: TRBD1; size: .; DNA: TGTGCCAGCATTCGGACAGGGAACACCGGGGAGCTGTTTTTT; CDR3: CASIRTGNTGELFF
V: TRBV5-1; J: TRBJ1-2; D: TRBD1; size: .; DNA: TGCGCCAGCAGCCAGCAGGGGGCGCGGATTGGCTACACCTTC; CDR3: CASSQQGARIGYTF
V: TRBV5-1; J: TRBJ2-5; D: TRBD1; size: .; DNA: TGCGCCAGCAGCTTGGGGACAGGGATGGGGGAGACCCAGTACTTC; CDR3: CASSLGTGMGETQYF
V: TRBV28; J: TRBJ1-5; D: .; size: .; DNA: TGTGCCAGCAGTTTAGGGGCGGGGCGTCAACTATATAGCAATCAGCCCCAGCATTTT; CDR3: CASSLGAGRQLYSNQPQHF
V: TRBV5-5; J: TRBJ2-1; D: TRBD2; size: .; DNA: TGTGCCAGCAGTTCCCTATCGGCGGGAGGAAGCAATGAGCAGTTCTTC; CDR3: CASSSLSAGGSNEQFF
V: TRBV28; J: TRBJ2-1; D: TRBD2; size: .; DNA: TGTGCCAGCAGTTCCTATGGCGGGGGTTCCTACAATGAGCAGTTCTTC; CDR3: CASSSYGGGSYNEQFF
V: TRBV28; J: TRBJ2-1; D: .; size: once; DNA: TGTGCCAGCAGGAGCGCCGGCAATGAGCAGTTCTTC; CDR3: CASRSAGNEQFF
V: TRBV28; J: TRBJ2-7; D: .; size: .; DNA: TGTGCCAGCAGTTCACAGGGTTTCGGTGCCTACGAGCAGTACTTC; CDR3: CASSSQGFGAYEQYF
V: TRBV29-1; J: TRBJ1-1; D: .; size: .; DNA: TGCAGCGTTGGAGCTCTCGGGATGAACACTGAAGCTTTCTTT; CDR3: CSVGALGMNTEAFF
V: TRBV27; J: TRBJ2-7; D: TRBD1; size: .; DNA: TGTGCCAGCAGGCGGGGACAGGCCTACGAGCAGTACTTC; CDR3: CASRRGQAYEQYF
V: TRBV28; J: TRBJ2-5; D: .; size: once; DNA: TGTGCCAGCAGTTTTAGGGGTTTAGGATCGTCCCAAGAGACCCAGTACTTC; CDR3: CASSFRGLGSSQETQYF
V: TRBV19; J: TRBJ1-6; D: .; size: once; DNA: TGTGCCAGTAGTGGGCTCCAAGCCCCCTATAATTCACCCCTCCACTTT; CDR3: CASSGLQAPYNSPLHF
V: TRBV30; J: TRBJ1-6; D: .; size: few; DNA: TGTGCCTTGGCAAGAAAGTCCCCAAATTCACCCCTCCACTTT; CDR3: CALARKSPNSPLHF
V: TRBV28; J: TRBJ2-7; D: TRBD1; size: .; DNA: TGTGCCAGCAGTTTTTCTCCCGGGACAGGGACCTACGAGCAGTACTTC; CDR3: CASSFSPGTGTYEQYF
V: TRBV7-2; J: TRBJ1-2; D: .; size: .; DNA: TGTGCCAGCAGCTTAGAGCGGGATAACTATGGCTACACCTTC; CDR3: CASSLERDNYGYTF
V: TRBV4-1; J: TRBJ2-5; D: .; size: .; DNA: TGCGCCAGCAGCCACTCCGGACAGAACCAAGAGACCCAGTACTTC; CDR3: CASSHSGQNQETQYF
V: TRBV29-1; J: TRBJ1-1; D: .; size: .; DNA: TGCAGCGCCCGGGTCGGGAACACTGAAGCTTTCTTT; CDR3: CSARVGNTEAFF
V: TRBV29-1; J: TRBJ1-2; D: TRBD1; size: .; DNA: TGCAGCGTAGAGACAGGGGCCTATGGCTACACCTTC; CDR3: CSVETGAYGYTF
V: TRBV4-1; J: TRBJ2-3; D: TRBD1; size: .; DNA: TGCGCCAGCAGCCTTACAGGGGTGGGCACAGATACGCAGTATTTT; CDR3: CASSLTGVGTDTQYF
V: TRBV28; J: TRBJ2-7; D: .; size: .; DNA: TGTGCCAGCACTCTTCCTGCGAGAGGCTACGAGCAGTACTTC; CDR3: CASTLPARGYEQYF
V: TRBV7-8; J: TRBJ1-2; D: TRBD1; size: .; DNA: TGTGCCAGCAGCTTACAAGAGTATGGACAGGGGAGGGGCTACACCTTC; CDR3: CASSLQEYGQGRGYTF
V: TRBV12-2; J: TRBJ1-2; D: .; size: .; DNA: TGTGCAAGTCGCTTAGGAACCCTGGACAGGTCGTATGGCTACACCTTC; CDR3: CASRLGTLDRSYGYTF
V: TRBV10-3; J: TRBJ2-1; D: TRBD2; size: once; DNA: TGTGCCATCAGTGAGGGGACTAGCGGGAGTAGGCATGAGCAGTTCTTC; CDR3: CAISEGTSGSRHEQFF
V: TRBV7-9; J: TRBJ2-3; D: TRBD1; size: .; DNA: TGTGCCAGCAGCTTCCTGGGACAGGGAAGGACAGATACGCAGTATTTT; CDR3: CASSFLGQGRTDTQYF
V: TRBV10-2; J: TRBJ1-5; D: .; size: .; DNA: TGCGCCAGCAGTGATTTGAGTCAGCCCCAGCATTTT; CDR3: CASSDLSQPQHF
V: TRBV18; J: TRBJ1-2; D: TRBD1; size: .; DNA: TGTGCCAGCTCCACGGGACAGGGTCGCTACACCTTC; CDR3: CASSTGQGRYTF
V: TRBV7-2; J: TRBJ1-6; D: .; size: few; DNA: TGTGCCAGCAGCTTCGTCGGTGGAGGTGTGAATTCACCCCTCCACTTT; CDR3: CASSFVGGGVNSPLHF
V: TRBV1; J: TRBJ1-3; D: .; size: .; DNA: TGCACCAGCAGCCAAGTCGGATCGGGGCCAAAAGAGGGATGGGACTTAAACACCATATATTTT; CDR3: CTSSQVGSGPKEGWDLNTIYF
V: TRBV9; J: TRBJ1-4; D: .; size: .; DNA: TGTGCCAGCAGCGTAGGAAACAGTAATGAAAAACTGTTTTTT; CDR3: CASSVGNSNEKLFF
V: TRBV5-6; J: TRBJ1-1; D: .; size: .; DNA: TGTGCCAGCAGCCGTGTGGGGGCGCCCACTGAAGCTTTCTTT; CDR3: CASSRVGAPTEAFF
V: TRBV7-9; J: TRBJ1-1; D: .; size: .; DNA: TGTGCCAGCAGCCTTGACATGAACACTGAAGCTTTCTTT; CDR3: CASSLDMNTEAFF
V: TRBV7-9; J: TRBJ2-1; D: TRBD1; size: .; DNA: TGTGCCAGCAGCTTAGCGATGGGACAGGGTTCCTACAATGAGCAGTTCTTC; CDR3: CASSLAMGQGSYNEQFF
V: TRBV12-3/TRBV12-4; J: TRBJ2-1; D: .; size: .; DNA: TGTGCCAGCAGTTCACAGGGTTACAATGAGCAGTTCTTC; CDR3: CASSSQGYNEQFF
V: TRBV14; J: TRBJ2-5; D: TRBD1; size: .; DNA: TGTGCCAGCAGCCTCAGGGGGCTCACCCAAGAGACCCAGTACTTC; CDR3: CASSLRGLTQETQYF
V: TRBV18; J: TRBJ2-5; D: .; size: .; DNA: TGTGCCAGCTCACCCGGAGGGCGGGAGACCCAGTACTTC; CDR3: CASSPGGRETQYF
V: TRBV7-7; J: TRBJ2-7; D: TRBD1; size: .; DNA: TGTGCTAGCAGCCGGACAGGGGGGACGGACGAGCAGTACTTC; CDR3: CASSRTGGTDEQYF
V: TRBV11-2; J: TRBJ2-1; D: TRBD1; size: .; DNA: TGTGCCAGCAGCTCCTCCTGGGGACAGGGGGCCTCCGATGAGCAGTTCTTC; CDR3: CASSSSWGQGASDEQFF
V: TRBV2; J: TRBJ1-1; D: .; size: .; DNA: TGTGCCAGCAGCCACCCGACAGCGGGGGCTCCTGAAGCTTTCTTT; CDR3: CASSHPTAGAPEAFF
V: TRBV28; J: TRBJ1-5; D: .; size: .; DNA: TGTGCCAGCAGTCCCAGACCCGGGAGCAGCAATCAGCCCCAGCATTTT; CDR3: CASSPRPGSSNQPQHF
V: TRBV5-5; J: TRBJ2-6; D: .; size: few; DNA: TGTGCCAGCAGCTTCGACTTATCTGGGGCCAACGTCCTGACTTTC; CDR3: CASSFDLSGANVLTF
V: TRBV6-5; J: TRBJ1-1; D: .; size: .; DNA: TGTGCCAGCAATAGAGGGGGGGGAAACACTGAAGCTTTCTTT; CDR3: CASNRGGGNTEAFF
V: TRBV30; J: TRBJ1-2; D: TRBD1; size: .; DNA: TGTGCCTGGACCGGACAGGCAAAGACCTTTAACTATGGCTACACCTTC; CDR3: CAWTGQAKTFNYGYTF
V: TRBV29-1; J: TRBJ1-2; D: TRBD1; size: .; DNA: TGCAGCGTTGGTATGTTTTTGGACAGGGATGGCTACACCTTC; CDR3: CSVGMFLDRDGYTF
V: TRBV5-1; J: TRBJ1-1; D: .; size: .; DNA: TGCGCCAGCAGCTTGTGGCAGGACACTGAAGCTTTCTTT; CDR3: CASSLWQDTEAFF
V: TRBV6-2/TRBV6-3; J: TRBJ2-7; D: TRBD1; size: once; DNA: TGTGCCAGCAGTTCCCGACAGGGGGCCTCCTACGAGCAGTACTTC; CDR3: CASSSRQGASYEQYF
V: TRBV3-1/TRBV3-2; J: TRBJ2-1; D: .; size: .; DNA: TGTGCCAGCAGCCAAGACCCGACAGGTAACAATGAGCAGTTCTTC; CDR3: CASSQDPTGNNEQFF
V: TRBV28; J: TRBJ1-2; D: .; size: few; DNA: TGTGCCAGCAGTTCCCCCTCGCAGGGTCGGGATGGCTACACCTTC; CDR3: CASSSPSQGRDGYTF
V: TRBV7-2; J: TRBJ2-7; D: TRBD2; size: .; DNA: TGTGCCAGCAGCCTTACTAGCGGGAGTCTCTACGAGCAGTACTTC; CDR3: CASSLTSGSLYEQYF